The 3 T cell receptor beta chains reported below all come from one sample, sequenced in a study of T cells in Graves' hyperthyroidism and ophthalmopathy. What was amplified from RNA transcripts were TCR beta CDR3 regions. A first-round RT-PCR of the TCR CDR3 used the HTBI primer set. TCRdb reprocessed the multiplex PCR reads with MiXCR, giving one entry per CDR3 protein. Here the sample spans under 350,000 distinct CDR3 sequences, 15% to 20% being singletons. The sample consisted of blood. All receptors derive from a woman in her forties or fifties with Graves' hyperthyroidism.

Many counts were recorded for this clonotype. The V call is TRBV7-9, the J call TRBJ2-5; D not certain. Per the germline V gene, CDR1 is SEHNR and CDR2 is FQNEAQ (reference sequence). The CDR3 covers 13 residues. V was clipped by 0 bases and J by 5 bases, with 7 bases between them. The CDR3 sequence: CASSLATGETQYF. The CDR3 nucleotides are TGTGCCAGCAGCTTAGCAACTGGTGAGACCCAGTACTTC.

The rearrangement uses TRBV20-1 and TRBJ2-1; 10 positions agree with TRBD2. The germline V gene has CDR1 DFQATT and CDR2 SNEGSKA (reference sequence). The CDR3 is made up of 15 amino acids. V was clipped by 6 bases and J by 7 bases; unmatched bases: 12. The CDR3, as DNA: TGCAGTGCCCCTCCGGTAACTAGCGGGACGAATGAGCAGTTCTTC. It is translated as CSAPPVTSGTNEQFF.

Ten or more counts support this clonotype. For the CDR3, the DNA is TGTGCCAGCAGTTTAGGGGCGGGCGCCTACGAGCAGTACTTC. The encoded protein is CASSLGAGAYEQYF. The chain carries TRBV12-3 or TRBV12-4 and TRBJ2-7, with D maybe TRBD2 (5 bases). V was clipped by 1 base and J by 2 bases, with 9 bases between them. The CDR3 is 14 amino acids.